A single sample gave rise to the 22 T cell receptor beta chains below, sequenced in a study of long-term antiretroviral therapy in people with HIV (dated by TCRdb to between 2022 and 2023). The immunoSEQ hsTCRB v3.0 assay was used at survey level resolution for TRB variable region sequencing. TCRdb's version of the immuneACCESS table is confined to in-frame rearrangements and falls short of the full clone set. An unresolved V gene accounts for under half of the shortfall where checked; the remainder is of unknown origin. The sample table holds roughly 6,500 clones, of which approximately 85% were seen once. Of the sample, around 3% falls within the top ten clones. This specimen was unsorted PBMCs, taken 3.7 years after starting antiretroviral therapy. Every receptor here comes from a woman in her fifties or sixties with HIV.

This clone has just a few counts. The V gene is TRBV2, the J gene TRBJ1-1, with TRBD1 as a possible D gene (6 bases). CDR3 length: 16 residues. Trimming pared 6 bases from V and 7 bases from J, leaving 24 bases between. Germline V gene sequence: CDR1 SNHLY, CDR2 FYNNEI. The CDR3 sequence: CASSPLFRQDNDEAFF. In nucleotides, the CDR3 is TGTGCCAGCAGCCCTCTCTTTAGACAGGATAACGATGAAGCTTTCTTT. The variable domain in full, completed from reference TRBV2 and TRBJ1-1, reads EPEVTQTPSHQVTQMGQEVILRCVPISNHLYFYWYRQILGQKVEFLVSFYNNEISEKSEIFDDQFSVERPDGSNFTLKIRSTKLEDSAMYFCASSPLFRQDNDEAFFGQGTRLTVV.

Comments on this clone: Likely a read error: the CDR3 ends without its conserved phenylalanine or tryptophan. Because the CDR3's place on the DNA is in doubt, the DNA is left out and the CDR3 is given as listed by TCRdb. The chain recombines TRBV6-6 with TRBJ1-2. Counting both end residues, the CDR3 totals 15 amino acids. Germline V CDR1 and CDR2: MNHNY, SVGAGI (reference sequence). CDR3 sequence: CASSIVPGGRKTYGY.

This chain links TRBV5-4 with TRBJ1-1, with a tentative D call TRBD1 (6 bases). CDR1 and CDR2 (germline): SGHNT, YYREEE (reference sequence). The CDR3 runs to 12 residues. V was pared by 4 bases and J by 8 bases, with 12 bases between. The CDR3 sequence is CASSPNREEAFF. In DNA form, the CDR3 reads TGTGCCAGCAGCCCTAACAGGGAAGAAGCTTTCTTT.

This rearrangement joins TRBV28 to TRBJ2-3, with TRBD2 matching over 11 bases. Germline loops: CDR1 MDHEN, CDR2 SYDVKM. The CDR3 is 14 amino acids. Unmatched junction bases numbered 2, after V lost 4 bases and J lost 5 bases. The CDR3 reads CASSSSGRIDTQYF. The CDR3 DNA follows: TGTGCCAGCAGTTCTAGCGGGAGGATAGATACGCAGTATTTT.

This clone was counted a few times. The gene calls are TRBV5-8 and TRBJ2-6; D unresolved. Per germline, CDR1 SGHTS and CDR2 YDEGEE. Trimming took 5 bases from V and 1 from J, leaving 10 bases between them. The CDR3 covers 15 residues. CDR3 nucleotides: TGTGCCAGCAGGGCCGTGGGATCTGGGGCCAACGTCCTGACTTTC. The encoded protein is CASRAVGSGANVLTF.

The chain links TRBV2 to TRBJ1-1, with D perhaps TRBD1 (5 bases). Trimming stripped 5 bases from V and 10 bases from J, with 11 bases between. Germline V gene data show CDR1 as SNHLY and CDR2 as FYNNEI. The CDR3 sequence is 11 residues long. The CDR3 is CASSPRGGAFF. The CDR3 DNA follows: TGTGCCAGCAGTCCCCGGGGGGGAGCTTTCTTT.

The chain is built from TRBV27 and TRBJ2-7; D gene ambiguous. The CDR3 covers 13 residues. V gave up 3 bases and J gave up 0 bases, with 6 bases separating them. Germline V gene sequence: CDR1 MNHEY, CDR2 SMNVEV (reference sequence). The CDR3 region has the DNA TGTGCCAGCAGTTTGAACCCCTCCTACGAGCAGTACTTC. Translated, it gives CASSLNPSYEQYF.

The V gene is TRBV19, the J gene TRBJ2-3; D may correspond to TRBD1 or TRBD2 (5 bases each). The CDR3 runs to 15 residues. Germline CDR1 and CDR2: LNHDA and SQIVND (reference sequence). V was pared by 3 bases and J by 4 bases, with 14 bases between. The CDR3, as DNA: TGTGCCAGTAGTATTTTCCGGGGCGAGCCAGATACGCAGTATTTT. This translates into CASSIFRGEPDTQYF.

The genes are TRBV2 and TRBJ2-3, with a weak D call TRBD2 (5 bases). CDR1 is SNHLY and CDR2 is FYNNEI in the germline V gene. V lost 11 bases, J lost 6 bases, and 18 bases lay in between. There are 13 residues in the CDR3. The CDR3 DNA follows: TGTGCCGCTGCCGCCCGGGATTTGGATACGCAGTATTTT. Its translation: CAAAARDLDTQYF.

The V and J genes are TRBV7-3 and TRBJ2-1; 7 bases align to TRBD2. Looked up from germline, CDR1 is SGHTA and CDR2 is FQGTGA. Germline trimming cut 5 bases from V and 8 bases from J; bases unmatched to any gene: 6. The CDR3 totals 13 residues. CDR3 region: CASSPGTTHEQFF. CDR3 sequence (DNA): TGTGCCAGCAGCCCGGGGACTACCCATGAGCAGTTCTTC.

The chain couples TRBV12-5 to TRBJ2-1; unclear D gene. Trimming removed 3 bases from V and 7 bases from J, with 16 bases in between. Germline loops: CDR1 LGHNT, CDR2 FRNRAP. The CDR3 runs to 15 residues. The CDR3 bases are TGTGCTAGTGGTTTTATCTCAATAACGGGTAATGAGCAGTTCTTC. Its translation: CASGFISITGNEQFF.

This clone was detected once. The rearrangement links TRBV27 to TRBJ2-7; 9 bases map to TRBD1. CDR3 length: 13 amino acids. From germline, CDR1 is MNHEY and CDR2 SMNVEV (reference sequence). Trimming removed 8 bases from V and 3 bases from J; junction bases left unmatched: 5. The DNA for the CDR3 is TGTGCCAGCGCATGGGGACAGGGCTACGAGCAGTACTTC. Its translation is CASAWGQGYEQYF.

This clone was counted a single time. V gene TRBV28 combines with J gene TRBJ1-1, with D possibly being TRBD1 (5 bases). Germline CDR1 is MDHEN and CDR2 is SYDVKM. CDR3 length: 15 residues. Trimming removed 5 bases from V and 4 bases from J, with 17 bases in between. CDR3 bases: TGTGCCAGCAGTGGGTGGGACGCGGCTACCACTGAAGCTTTCTTT. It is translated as CASSGWDAATTEAFF.

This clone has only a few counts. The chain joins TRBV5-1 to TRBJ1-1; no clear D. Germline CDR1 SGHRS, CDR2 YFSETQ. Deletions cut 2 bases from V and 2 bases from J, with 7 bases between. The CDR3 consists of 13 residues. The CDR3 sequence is CASSFEGNTEAFF. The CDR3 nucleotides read TGCGCCAGCAGCTTTGAGGGTAACACTGAAGCTTTCTTT. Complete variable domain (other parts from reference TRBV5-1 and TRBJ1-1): KAGVTQTPRYLIKTRGQQVTLSCSPISGHRSVSWYQQTPGQGLQFLFEYFSETQRNKGNFPGRFSGRQFSNSRSEMNVSTLELGDSALYLCASSFEGNTEAFFGQGTRLTVV.

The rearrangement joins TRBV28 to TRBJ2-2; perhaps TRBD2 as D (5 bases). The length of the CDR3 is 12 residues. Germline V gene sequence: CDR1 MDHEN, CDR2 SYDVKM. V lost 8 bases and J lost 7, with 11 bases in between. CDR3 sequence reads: CASGGRGGELFF. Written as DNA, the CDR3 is TGTGCCAGCGGCGGGCGTGGCGGGGAGCTGTTTTTT.

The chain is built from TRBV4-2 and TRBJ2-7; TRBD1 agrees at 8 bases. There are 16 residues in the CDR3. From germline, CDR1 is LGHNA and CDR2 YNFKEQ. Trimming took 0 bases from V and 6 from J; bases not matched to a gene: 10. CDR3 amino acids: CASSQDQGARLSEQYF. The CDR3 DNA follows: TGTGCCAGCAGCCAAGATCAGGGGGCGCGTCTAAGCGAGCAGTACTTC.

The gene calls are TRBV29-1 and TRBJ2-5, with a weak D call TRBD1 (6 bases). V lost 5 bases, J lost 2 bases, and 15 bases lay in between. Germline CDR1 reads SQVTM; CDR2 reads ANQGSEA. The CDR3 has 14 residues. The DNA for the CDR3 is TGCAGCGTTACCGCACAGGGTGGTCAAGAGACCCAGTACTTC. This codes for CSVTAQGGQETQYF.

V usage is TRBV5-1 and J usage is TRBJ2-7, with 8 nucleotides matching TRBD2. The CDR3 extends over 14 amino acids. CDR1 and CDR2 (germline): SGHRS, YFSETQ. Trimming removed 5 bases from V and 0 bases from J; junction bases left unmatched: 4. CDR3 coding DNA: TGCGCCAGCAGAGACGGGGGGGGCTCCTACGAGCAGTACTTC. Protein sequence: CASRDGGGSYEQYF.

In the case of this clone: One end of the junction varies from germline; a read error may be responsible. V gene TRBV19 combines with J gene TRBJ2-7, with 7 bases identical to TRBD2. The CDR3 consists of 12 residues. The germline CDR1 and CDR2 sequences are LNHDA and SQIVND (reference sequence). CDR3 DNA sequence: TGTGCCAGTACCGGTTCTGGACTAGACTTAGCTTTC. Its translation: CASTGSGLDLAF.

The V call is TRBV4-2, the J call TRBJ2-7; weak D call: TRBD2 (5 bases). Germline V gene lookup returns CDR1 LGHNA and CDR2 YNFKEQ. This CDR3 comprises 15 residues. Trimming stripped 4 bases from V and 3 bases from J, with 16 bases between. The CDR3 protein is CASSREERAGYEQYF. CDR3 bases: TGTGCCAGCAGCCGTGAGGAGAGGGCGGGCTACGAGCAGTACTTC.

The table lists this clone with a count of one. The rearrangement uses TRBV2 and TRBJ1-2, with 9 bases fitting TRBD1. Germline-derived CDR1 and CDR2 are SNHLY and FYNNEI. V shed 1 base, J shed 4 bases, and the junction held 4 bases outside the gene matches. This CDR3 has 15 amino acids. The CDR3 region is CASSEGQGGIYGYTF. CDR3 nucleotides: TGTGCCAGCAGTGAAGGACAGGGGGGTATCTATGGCTACACCTTC.

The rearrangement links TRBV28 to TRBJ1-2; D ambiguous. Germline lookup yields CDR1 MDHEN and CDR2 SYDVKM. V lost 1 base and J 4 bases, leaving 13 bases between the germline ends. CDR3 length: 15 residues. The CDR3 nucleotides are TGTGCCAGCAGTTTATCTACGGGGTCGACCTATGGCTACACCTTC. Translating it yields CASSLSTGSTYGYTF.